The clone carrying this T cell receptor (beta chain) was seen only a few times. Germline CDR1 SGHAT, CDR2 FQNNGV. Trimming took 0 bases from V and 5 from J, leaving 8 bases between them. The CDR3 covers 15 residues. This record comes from a study of CD8+ T cells in alopecia areata. For the study at large: Treated patients took oral tofacitinib at 5 to 10 mg twice daily. Patients took tofacitinib for 6 to 18 months, followed by 6 drug-free months.

Alopecia areata patients gave lesional scalp punch biopsies and peripheral blood samples. RNA was extracted and reverse transcribed into cDNA as the sequencing template. Assay used: immunoSEQ multiplex PCR; TCRdb lists only in-frame clones, some missing. The sample lists about 150,000 clones; under 60% were seen once. This TCR derives from a human donor with alopecia areata. Sequencing used CD4+ T cells sorted from blood, obtained at week 0. The chain has TRBV11-2 and TRBJ1-6; D perhaps matches TRBD1 (6 bases). Written as DNA, the CDR3 is TGTGCCAGCAGCTTAGAGACAGGACATAATTCACCCCTCCACTTT. Its translation: CASSLETGHNSPLHF. Variable domain in full (rest from reference TRBV11-2 and TRBJ1-6): EAGVAQSPRYKIIEKRQSVAFWCNPISGHATLYWYQQILGQGPKLLIQFQNNGVVDDSQLPKDRFSAERLKGVDSTLKIQPAKLEDSAVYLCASSLETGHNSPLHFGNGTRLTVT.